These 27 T cell receptor beta chains came from one sample sequenced in a study of control samples from healthy donors and cancer patients. Clones were sequenced by immunoSEQ multiplex PCR, and TCRdb holds only the in-frame ones, with some missing. This sample has about 190,000 clones, with about 93% found just once. The sequenced sample was blood. The receptors originated from a man aged 18-30 years in good health.

This chain connects TRBV10-3 to TRBJ2-1, with TRBD2 matching over 10 bases. Germline V gives CDR1 ENHRY, CDR2 SYGVKD. There are 18 residues in the CDR3. Germline trimming cut 3 bases from V and 0 bases from J; bases unmatched to any gene: 8. The CDR3 nucleotides read TGTGCCATCAGTGATGTAGCGGGGGGCCTGAGCTCCTACAATGAGCAGTTCTTC. The encoded protein is CAISDVAGGLSSYNEQFF.

The rearrangement links TRBV5-1 to TRBJ1-2; D might be TRBD1 (5 bases). V lost 4 bases, J lost 1 base, and 14 bases lay in between. From germline, CDR1 is SGHRS and CDR2 YFSETQ. CDR3 length: 15 residues. As DNA, the CDR3 is TGCGCCAGCAGCCTATTCCAGGGCCTTAACTATGGCTACACCTTC. Translation: CASSLFQGLNYGYTF.

This clone was recorded only once. The CDR3 loop is CASSYSLFRATNPHNQPQHF. CDR3 in DNA: TGTGCCAGCAGTTACTCCCTGTTCCGGGCCACCAACCCCCACAATCAGCCCCAGCATTTT. The chain is built from TRBV6-2 or TRBV6-3 and TRBJ1-5; unclear D gene. The ends were cut back, 0 bases at V and 3 bases at J, with 24 bases in the middle. Germline V CDR1 and CDR2: MNHEY, SVGEGT. The CDR3 is 20 amino acids.

The chain combines TRBV6-5 with TRBJ2-7, with 8 bases that match TRBD1. This CDR3 contains 14 residues. CDR1 MNHEY and CDR2 SVGAGI come from the germline V gene. The J segment lost 3 bases and the V segment lost 6 bases, leaving 7 bases of the junction unmatched. The CDR3: CASRTIGQGYEQYF. In DNA form, the CDR3 reads TGTGCCAGCAGGACCATCGGACAGGGCTACGAGCAGTACTTC.

V and J are TRBV11-2 and TRBJ2-1; D unclear. V was trimmed by 3 bases and J by 8 bases, leaving 14 bases between them. The CDR3 is 14 amino acids. Germline V gene lookup returns CDR1 SGHAT and CDR2 FQNNGV. The CDR3 reads CASSFTKALDEQFF. DNA of the CDR3: TGTGCCAGCAGCTTTACTAAAGCCCTCGATGAGCAGTTCTTC.

V gene TRBV18 combines with J gene TRBJ1-5; 8 bases are shared with TRBD1. CDR1 and CDR2 (germline): KGHSH, LQKENI. CDR3 length: 14 amino acids. J gave up 6 bases and V 6 bases, and 7 bases lay outside the gene matches. This CDR3 is CASSPQGAAQPQHF. CDR3 bases: TGTGCCAGCTCCCCTCAGGGGGCCGCTCAGCCCCAGCATTTT.

This chain connects TRBV7-9 to TRBJ2-3, with 9 bases matching TRBD1. Trimming cost V 5 bases and J 4 bases; bases outside gene matches: 10. CDR3 length equals 16 residues. Germline V gives CDR1 SEHNR, CDR2 FQNEAQ (reference sequence). In nucleotides, the CDR3 is TGTGCCAGCAGCCTATCCGGGACAGGGCCAGCAGATACGCAGTATTTT. It specifies CASSLSGTGPADTQYF.

The gene calls are TRBV4-1 and TRBJ2-3, with TRBD1 matching 8 bases. Trimming cost V 0 bases and J 5 bases; bases outside gene matches: 4. The CDR3 has 15 amino acids. Germline CDR1 MGHRA, CDR2 YSYEKL. Written as DNA, the CDR3 is TGCGCCAGCAGCCAAGACATTACAGGGGGAGATACGCAGTATTTT. Translating it yields CASSQDITGGDTQYF.

The gene calls are TRBV30 and TRBJ1-6, with 7 bases aligning to TRBD1. The J segment lost 10 bases and the V segment lost 2 bases, leaving 11 bases of the junction unmatched. Germline CDR1 reads GTSNPN; CDR2 reads SVGIG (reference sequence). There are 15 residues in the CDR3. This chain's CDR3 is CAWSFPDREESPLHF. CDR3 nucleotide sequence: TGTGCCTGGAGTTTCCCCGACAGGGAGGAATCACCCCTCCACTTT.

The CDR3 coding sequence is TGTGCCAGCAGTTACACTGGGCGGGGGGCCATCTCCTACAATGAGCAGTTCTTC. Amino acids: CASSYTGRGAISYNEQFF. The chain links TRBV6-2 or TRBV6-3 to TRBJ2-1; 8 nucleotides match TRBD2. The V gene's germline CDR1 is MNHEY and CDR2 SVGEGT. V lost 2 bases, J lost 0 bases, and 9 bases stayed unmatched. This CDR3 is built from 18 residues.

This rearrangement joins TRBV30 to TRBJ2-1; D is possibly TRBD1 (6 bases). This CDR3 spans 15 amino acids. Between the trimmed V and J ends, which lost 2 bases and 0 bases, there was a span of 11 bases. Germline CDR1 reads GTSNPN; CDR2 reads SVGIG (reference sequence). This CDR3 reads CAWSITGLSYNEQFF. In DNA form, the CDR3 reads TGTGCCTGGAGTATCACAGGGCTCTCCTACAATGAGCAGTTCTTC.

The genes are TRBV27 and TRBJ1-5, with 10 nucleotides matching TRBD1. The CDR3 length is 13 residues. The germline CDR1 and CDR2 sequences are MNHEY and SMNVEV (reference sequence). Trimming cost V 5 bases and J 7 bases; bases outside gene matches: 2. The chain's CDR3 is CASSGTGVQPQHF. As DNA, the CDR3 is TGTGCCAGCAGTGGGACAGGGGTCCAGCCCCAGCATTTT.

The chain recombines TRBV24-1 with TRBJ2-7; 7 nucleotides line up with TRBD2. V lost 4 bases to trimming and J lost 0 bases; unmatched junction nucleotides: 8. Germline CDR1 and CDR2: KGHDR and SFDVKD. The CDR3 sequence is 16 residues long. This CDR3 is CATSDPGEGLSYEQYF. CDR3 coding DNA: TGTGCCACCAGTGACCCCGGGGAGGGGCTCTCCTACGAGCAGTACTTC.

The chain employs TRBV5-4 and TRBJ2-2; 11 bases line up with TRBD2. There are 16 residues in the CDR3. V lost 3 bases, J lost 3 bases, and 4 bases stayed unmatched. Germline V gene data show CDR1 as SGHNT and CDR2 as YYREEE (reference sequence). The CDR3 nucleotides read TGTGCCAGCAGCTCGGGACTAGCGGTGTACACCGGGGAGCTGTTTTTT. As protein: CASSSGLAVYTGELFF.

The chain recombines TRBV7-8 with TRBJ1-5; 8 bases are a match to TRBD1. Looked up from germline, CDR1 is SGHVS and CDR2 is FQNEAQ. The J segment lost 5 bases and the V segment lost 5 bases, leaving 8 bases of the junction unmatched. The CDR3 contains 15 residues. This chain's CDR3 is CASSPRQGRDQPQHF. DNA for the CDR3: TGTGCCAGCAGCCCTCGACAGGGGCGAGATCAGCCCCAGCATTTT.

This clone was found once. Here the CDR3 DNA reads TGTGCCAGCAGCCCGACTAGAACAGTCGGAAAACTGTTTTTT. Encoded protein: CASSPTRTVGKLFF. The V gene is TRBV11-2, the J gene TRBJ1-4; no firm D call. Germline lookup yields CDR1 SGHAT and CDR2 FQNNGV. The CDR3 sequence is 14 residues long. V was trimmed by 5 bases and J by 10 bases, leaving 17 bases between them.

The rearrangement joins TRBV7-9 to TRBJ1-5; D not resolved. The V end was cut by 3 bases, the J end by 2 bases, with 5 bases between. Germline V lookup: CDR1 SEHNR, CDR2 FQNEAQ (reference sequence). The CDR3 runs to 13 residues. The CDR3 region is CASSLQGNQPQHF. The CDR3 region has the DNA TGTGCCAGCAGCTTGCAGGGCAATCAGCCCCAGCATTTT.

The genes are TRBV24-1 and TRBJ2-1; D not resolved. Looked up from germline, CDR1 is KGHDR and CDR2 is SFDVKD. This CDR3 has 14 residues. V lost 1 base, J lost 4 bases, and 7 bases lay in between. The CDR3 spells CATSDFSQYNEQFF. The CDR3 nucleotides read TGTGCCACCAGTGATTTCAGTCAGTACAATGAGCAGTTCTTC.

CDR3: CASSHFGPNNSPLHF. In DNA form, the CDR3 reads TGTGCCAGCAGTCACTTCGGGCCGAATAATTCACCCCTCCACTTT. The chain has TRBV6-5 and TRBJ1-6; no definite D call. The CDR3 extends over 15 amino acids. Germline CDR1 MNHEY, CDR2 SVGAGI. The ends were cut back, 5 bases at V and 5 bases at J, with 13 bases in the middle.

The rearrangement joins TRBV6-5 to TRBJ1-2; D gene ambiguous. In germline, CDR1 is MNHEY, CDR2 SVGAGI. Deletions cut 5 bases from V and 6 bases from J, with 16 bases between. This CDR3 comprises 14 residues. CDR3 residues: CASSPFRATDGYTF. Here the CDR3 DNA reads TGTGCCAGCAGTCCCTTTAGGGCTACCGATGGCTACACCTTC.

This chain links TRBV14 with TRBJ2-7; D remains unclear. CDR1 is SGHDN, CDR2 FVKESK, per germline. V was clipped by 0 bases and J by 3 bases, with 6 bases between them. This CDR3 has 13 residues. CDR3 loop: CASSQDRFYEQYF. In DNA, the CDR3 is TGTGCCAGCAGCCAAGATCGGTTCTACGAGCAGTACTTC.

The chain couples TRBV27 to TRBJ2-2; no firm D call. CDR3 size: 12 residues. Trimming shortened V by 6 bases and J by 5 bases, and 7 bases separated the two germline ends. Germline V gives CDR1 MNHEY, CDR2 SMNVEV (reference sequence). CDR3 region: CASSTRTGELFF. In DNA, the CDR3 is TGTGCCAGCAGCACCCGAACCGGGGAGCTGTTTTTT.

The chain combines TRBV18 with TRBJ1-1, with 9 bases identical to TRBD1. CDR1 KGHSH and CDR2 LQKENI come from the germline V gene. The length of the CDR3 is 16 residues. Trimming removed 0 bases from V and 5 bases from J; junction bases left unmatched: 7. This CDR3 reads CASSPPTGQGSTEAFF. CDR3 DNA sequence: TGTGCCAGCTCACCACCTACCGGACAGGGGAGTACTGAAGCTTTCTTT.

The chain is built from TRBV27 and TRBJ2-6, with unresolved D. CDR1 and CDR2 (germline): MNHEY, SMNVEV (reference sequence). This CDR3 is built from 14 residues. The V end was cut by 4 bases, the J end by 0 bases, with 4 bases between. The CDR3 reads CASSSISGANVLTF. The CDR3 DNA follows: TGTGCCAGCAGTTCCATCTCTGGGGCCAACGTCCTGACTTTC.

This chain uses TRBV4-1 with TRBJ1-4; unclear D gene. Germline V gene data show CDR1 as MGHRA and CDR2 as YSYEKL. The CDR3 covers 16 residues. Trimming took 0 bases from V and 7 from J, leaving 15 bases between them. The CDR3 DNA sequence: TGCGCCAGCAGCCAAGAAAATAGTGGTAGAAGTGAAAAACTGTTTTTT. This gives the protein CASSQENSGRSEKLFF.

The V gene is TRBV5-8, the J gene TRBJ1-6; D is unresolved. V gave up 0 bases and J gave up 6 bases, with 19 bases separating them. CDR1 and CDR2 (germline): SGHTS, YDEGEE. The CDR3 loop spans 18 amino acids. CDR3 nucleotides: TGTGCCAGCAGCTTGGGGGCGTACTTGTGGACCCTTAATTCACCCCTCCACTTT. Encoded protein: CASSLGAYLWTLNSPLHF.

This clone was counted once. V usage is TRBV5-1 and J usage is TRBJ2-1; tentatively, D is TRBD2 (5 bases). With 1 base removed from V and 10 bases from J, the gap between germline ends came to 12 bases. Per the germline V gene, CDR1 is SGHRS and CDR2 is YFSETQ. The CDR3 contains 13 residues. CDR3 sequence reads: CASSLPGREEQFF. The DNA of the CDR3 is TGCGCCAGCAGCTTGCCTGGTCGGGAAGAGCAGTTCTTC.